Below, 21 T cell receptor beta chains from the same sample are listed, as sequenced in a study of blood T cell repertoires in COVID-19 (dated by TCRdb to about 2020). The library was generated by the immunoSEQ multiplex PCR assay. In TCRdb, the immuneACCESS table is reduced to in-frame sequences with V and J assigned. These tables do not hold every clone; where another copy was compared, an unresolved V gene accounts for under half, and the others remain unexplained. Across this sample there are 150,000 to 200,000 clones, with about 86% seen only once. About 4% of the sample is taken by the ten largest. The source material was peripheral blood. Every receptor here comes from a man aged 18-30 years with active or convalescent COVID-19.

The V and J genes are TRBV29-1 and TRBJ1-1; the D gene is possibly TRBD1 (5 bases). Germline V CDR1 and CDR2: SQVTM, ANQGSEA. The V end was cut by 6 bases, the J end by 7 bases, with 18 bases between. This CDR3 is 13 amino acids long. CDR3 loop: CSVHRGFTGEAFF. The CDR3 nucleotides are TGCAGCGTCCACCGGGGGTTTACAGGTGAAGCTTTCTTT.

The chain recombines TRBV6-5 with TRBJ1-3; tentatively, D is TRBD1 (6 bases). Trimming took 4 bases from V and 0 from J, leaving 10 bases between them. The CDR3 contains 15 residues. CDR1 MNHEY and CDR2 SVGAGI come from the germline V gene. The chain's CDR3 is CASSLTGSSGNTIYF. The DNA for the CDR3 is TGTGCCAGCAGTTTAACAGGGAGCTCTGGAAACACCATATATTTT.

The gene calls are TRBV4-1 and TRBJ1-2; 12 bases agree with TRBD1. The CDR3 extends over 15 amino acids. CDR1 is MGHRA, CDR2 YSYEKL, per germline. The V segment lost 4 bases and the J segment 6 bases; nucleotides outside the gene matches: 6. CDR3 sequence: CASSLGTGGADGYTF. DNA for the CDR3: TGCGCCAGCAGCCTGGGGACAGGGGGCGCCGATGGCTACACCTTC.

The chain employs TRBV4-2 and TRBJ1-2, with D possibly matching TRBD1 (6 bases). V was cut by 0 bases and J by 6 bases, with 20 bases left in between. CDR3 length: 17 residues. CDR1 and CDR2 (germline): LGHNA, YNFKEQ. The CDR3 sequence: CASSQDLLGGAGDGYTF. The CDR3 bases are TGTGCCAGCAGCCAAGATCTTTTGGGGGGGGCAGGCGATGGCTACACCTTC.

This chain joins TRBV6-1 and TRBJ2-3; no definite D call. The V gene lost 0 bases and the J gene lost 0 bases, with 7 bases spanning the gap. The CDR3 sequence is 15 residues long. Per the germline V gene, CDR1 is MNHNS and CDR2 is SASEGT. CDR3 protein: CASSEARTSTDTQYF. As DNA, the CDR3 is TGTGCCAGCAGTGAAGCTCGTACTAGCACAGATACGCAGTATTTT.

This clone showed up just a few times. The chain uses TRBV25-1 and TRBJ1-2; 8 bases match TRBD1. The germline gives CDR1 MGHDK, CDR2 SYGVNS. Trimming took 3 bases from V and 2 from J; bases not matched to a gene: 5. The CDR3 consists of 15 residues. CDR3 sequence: CASSDLGTGNYGYTF. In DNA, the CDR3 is TGTGCCAGCAGTGACCTCGGGACAGGAAACTATGGCTACACCTTC.

The CDR3 DNA reads TGTGCCAGCAGACCGACGGGGGGGGGAAATTACAATGAGCAGTTCTTC. It specifies CASRPTGGGNYNEQFF. The rearrangement joins TRBV27 to TRBJ2-1; 8 nucleotides match TRBD2. The CDR3 has 16 amino acids. J was trimmed by 4 bases and V by 6 bases; bases with no gene match: 11. CDR1 MNHEY and CDR2 SMNVEV come from the germline V gene (reference sequence).

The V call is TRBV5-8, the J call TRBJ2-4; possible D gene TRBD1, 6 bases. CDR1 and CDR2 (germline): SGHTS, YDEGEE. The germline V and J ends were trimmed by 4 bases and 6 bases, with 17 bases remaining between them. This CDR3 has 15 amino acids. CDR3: CASSTKGGVRNIQYF. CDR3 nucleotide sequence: TGTGCCAGCAGCACTAAAGGGGGAGTCAGAAACATTCAGTACTTC.

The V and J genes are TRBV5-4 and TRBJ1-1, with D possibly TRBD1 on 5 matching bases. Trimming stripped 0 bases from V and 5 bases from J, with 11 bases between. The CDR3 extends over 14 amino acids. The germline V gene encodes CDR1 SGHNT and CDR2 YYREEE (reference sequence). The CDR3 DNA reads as TGTGCCAGCAGCTTGGAGCAGGGATGGACTGAAGCTTTCTTT. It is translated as CASSLEQGWTEAFF.

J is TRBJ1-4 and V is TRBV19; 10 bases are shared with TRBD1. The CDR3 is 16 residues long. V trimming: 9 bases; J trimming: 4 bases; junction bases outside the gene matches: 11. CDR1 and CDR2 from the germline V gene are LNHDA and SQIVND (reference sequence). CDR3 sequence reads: CARTGGSELSNEKLFF. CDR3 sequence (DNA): TGTGCCAGGACAGGGGGCTCCGAACTCAGTAATGAAAAACTGTTTTTT.

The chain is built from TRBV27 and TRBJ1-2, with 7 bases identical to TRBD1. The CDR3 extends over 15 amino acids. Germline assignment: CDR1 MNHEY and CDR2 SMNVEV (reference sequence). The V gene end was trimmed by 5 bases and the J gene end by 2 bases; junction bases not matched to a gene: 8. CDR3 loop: CASSLYRDSNYGYTF. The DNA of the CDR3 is TGTGCCAGCAGTCTGTACCGGGACAGCAACTATGGCTACACCTTC.

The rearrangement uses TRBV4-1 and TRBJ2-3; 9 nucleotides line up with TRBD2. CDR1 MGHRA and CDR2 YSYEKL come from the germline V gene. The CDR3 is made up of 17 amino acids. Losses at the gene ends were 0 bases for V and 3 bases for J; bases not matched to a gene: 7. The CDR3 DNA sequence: TGCGCCAGCAGCCAAGATCAAAGGGCGGGGGGGACAGATACGCAGTATTTT. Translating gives CASSQDQRAGGTDTQYF.

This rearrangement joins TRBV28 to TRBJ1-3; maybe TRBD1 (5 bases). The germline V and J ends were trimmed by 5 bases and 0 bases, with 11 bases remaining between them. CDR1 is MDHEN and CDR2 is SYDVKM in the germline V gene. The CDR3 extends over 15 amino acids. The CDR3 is CASSGGTGSGNTIYF. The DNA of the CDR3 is TGTGCCAGCAGTGGGGGGACGGGCTCTGGAAACACCATATATTTT.

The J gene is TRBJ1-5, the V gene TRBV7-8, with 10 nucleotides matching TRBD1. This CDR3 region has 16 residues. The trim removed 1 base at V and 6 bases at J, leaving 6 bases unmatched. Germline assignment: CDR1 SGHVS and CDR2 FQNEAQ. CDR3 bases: TGTGCCAGCAGCTTAGTGGGGACAGGGGAAGGTCAGCCCCAGCATTTT. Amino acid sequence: CASSLVGTGEGQPQHF.

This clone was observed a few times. The CDR3 is CAWSVGSTNEKLFF. In DNA, the CDR3 is TGTGCCTGGAGTGTTGGCTCAACTAATGAAAAACTGTTTTTT. The gene calls are TRBV30 and TRBJ1-4; no reliable D call. V lost 0 bases and J 0 bases, leaving 5 bases between the germline ends. CDR1 and CDR2 from the germline V gene are GTSNPN and SVGIG (reference sequence). This CDR3 contains 14 residues.

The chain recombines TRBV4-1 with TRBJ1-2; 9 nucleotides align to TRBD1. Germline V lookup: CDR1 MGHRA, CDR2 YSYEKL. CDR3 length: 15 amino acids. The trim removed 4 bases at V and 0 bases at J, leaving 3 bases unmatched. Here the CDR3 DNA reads TGCGCCAGCAGCCTTAGGACAGGGGCTAACTATGGCTACACCTTC. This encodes CASSLRTGANYGYTF.

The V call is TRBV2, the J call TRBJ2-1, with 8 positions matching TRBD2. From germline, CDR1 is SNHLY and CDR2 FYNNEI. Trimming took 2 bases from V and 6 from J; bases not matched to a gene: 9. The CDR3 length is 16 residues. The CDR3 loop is CASSELSGGVGNEQFF. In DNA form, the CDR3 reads TGTGCCAGCAGTGAATTATCCGGGGGGGTTGGCAATGAGCAGTTCTTC.

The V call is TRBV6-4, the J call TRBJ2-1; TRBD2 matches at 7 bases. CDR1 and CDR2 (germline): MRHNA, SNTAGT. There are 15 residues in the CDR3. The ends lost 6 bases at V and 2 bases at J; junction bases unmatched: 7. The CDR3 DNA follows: TGTGCCAGCAGCCAAAGCGGGGACGCCTACAATGAGCAGTTCTTC. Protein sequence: CASSQSGDAYNEQFF.

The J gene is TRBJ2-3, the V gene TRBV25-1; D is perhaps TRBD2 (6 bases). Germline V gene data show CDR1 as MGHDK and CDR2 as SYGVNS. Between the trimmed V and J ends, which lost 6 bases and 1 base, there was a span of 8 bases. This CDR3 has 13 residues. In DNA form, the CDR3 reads TGTGCCAGCAGGACTAGGCGCACAGATACGCAGTATTTT. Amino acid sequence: CASRTRRTDTQYF.

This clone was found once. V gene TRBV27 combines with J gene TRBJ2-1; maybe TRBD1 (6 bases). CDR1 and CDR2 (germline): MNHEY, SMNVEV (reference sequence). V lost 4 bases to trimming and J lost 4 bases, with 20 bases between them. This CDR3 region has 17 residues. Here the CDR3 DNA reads TGTGCCAGCAGTTCTCGGGGCGGCAGGGGTCCTTACAATGAGCAGTTCTTC. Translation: CASSSRGGRGPYNEQFF.

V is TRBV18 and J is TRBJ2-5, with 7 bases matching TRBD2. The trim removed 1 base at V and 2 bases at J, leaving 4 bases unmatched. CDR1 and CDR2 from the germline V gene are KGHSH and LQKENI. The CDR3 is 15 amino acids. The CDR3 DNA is TGTGCCAGCTCACCACTCTCGGGGGGACAAGAGACCCAGTACTTC. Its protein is CASSPLSGGQETQYF.